This T cell receptor beta chain came from a study of blood T cell repertoires in COVID-19. Background on the study: Specimens from acute and convalescent COVID-19 originated in the United States, Italy and Spain.

Authors' processing steps: Estimation of nucleated cell counts was performed using reference gene primer amplification. Assay used: immunoSEQ multiplex PCR; TCRdb lists only in-frame clones, some missing. The DNA gave D and trimming, while V, J and clone size come from that table. Found here are approximately 310,000 clones, roughly 88% of them singletons; the top ten hold less than 2.5%. Participants were aged 18 to 89 years, lived in 25 or so US areas, and enrolled virtually. Clinical history reported by participants formed the basis on which cohorts were assigned. The CDR3 totals 14 residues. V lost 6 bases to trimming and J lost 0 bases; unmatched junction nucleotides: 4.

This chain uses TRBV23-1 with TRBJ1-1; 7 bases are shared with TRBD1. TRBV23-1 is designated an ORF whose function remains uncertain. This TCR derives from a man aged 25-40 years who had recovered from COVID-19. The specimen sequenced was PBMCs or T cells enriched from blood (not recorded which). CDR3 in amino acids: CASRPQGVNTEAFF. For the CDR3, the DNA is TGCGCCAGCAGGCCTCAGGGGGTGAACACTGAAGCTTTCTTT.